What follows are 28 T cell receptor beta chains derived from one specimen sequenced in a study of siplizumab effects on memory and regulatory T cells. Sequencing was performed with immunoSEQ multiplex PCR; in TCRdb, only in-frame clones are kept and a portion is missing. The sample records about 91,000 clones, 96% being singletons. Sample: naive CD4+ T cells sorted from blood. Receptors were obtained from a human donor in good health.

The chain couples TRBV12-5 to TRBJ1-1; a possible D gene is TRBD1 (5 bases). The V end lost 6 bases, the J end lost 2 bases, and 16 bases lay between the germline ends. The length of the CDR3 is 15 residues. CDR1 and CDR2 (germline): LGHNT, FRNRAP. CDR3 loop: CASGPGGFDNTEAFF. In DNA, the CDR3 is TGTGCTAGTGGCCCTGGGGGATTCGATAACACTGAAGCTTTCTTT.

The V and J genes are TRBV9 and TRBJ1-4, with 8 bases fitting TRBD1. Germline values: CDR1 SGDLS, CDR2 YYNGEE. The V and J ends lost 4 bases and 6 bases, in that order; junction bases with no gene match: 14. The CDR3 is 17 residues long. CDR3 in amino acids: CASSPRVTGTGYEKLFF. The CDR3 region has the DNA TGTGCCAGCAGCCCACGGGTTACCGGGACAGGTTATGAAAAACTGTTTTTT.

The rearrangement joins TRBV5-1 to TRBJ1-4; the match to TRBD1 covers 9 bases. The V and J ends lost 4 bases and 4 bases, in that order; junction bases with no gene match: 5. Germline CDR1 and CDR2: SGHRS and YFSETQ. The CDR3 is 15 residues long. This CDR3 is CASSPDRGINEKLFF. DNA for the CDR3: TGCGCCAGCAGCCCGGACAGGGGAATTAATGAAAAACTGTTTTTT.

Here the CDR3 DNA reads TGCGCCAGCAGCCGCCAACTTACAGGGTCTTGGGAGAGTTATGGCTACACCTTC. Amino acid sequence: CASSRQLTGSWESYGYTF. The V and J genes are TRBV5-1 and TRBJ1-2, with TRBD1 as a possible D gene (6 bases). V lost 4 bases, J lost 5 bases, and 27 bases lay in between. Germline lookup yields CDR1 SGHRS and CDR2 YFSETQ. The CDR3 is 18 residues long.

The V call is TRBV7-2, the J call TRBJ2-5, with 9 bases fitting TRBD2. Per the germline V gene, CDR1 is SGHTA and CDR2 is FQGNSA. CDR3 length: 15 residues. The V gene end was trimmed by 4 bases and the J gene end by 1 base; junction bases not matched to a gene: 4. CDR3 region: CASSSIAGAQETQYF. CDR3 in DNA: TGTGCCAGCAGCTCCATAGCGGGGGCCCAAGAGACCCAGTACTTC. Variable domain in full (rest from reference TRBV7-2 and TRBJ2-5): GAGVSQSPSNKVTEKGKDVELRCDPISGHTALYWYRQSLGQGLEFLIYFQGNSAPDKSGLPSDRFSAERTGGSVSTLTIQRTQQEDSAVYLCASSSIAGAQETQYFGPGTRLLVL.

The chain joins TRBV6-1 to TRBJ2-1; a possible D gene is TRBD2 (6 bases). Trimming took off 5 bases at V and 0 bases at J, with 8 bases between the two ends. Germline CDR1 and CDR2: MNHNS and SASEGT. The CDR3 length is 14 residues. The CDR3 sequence: CASSLGGSYNEQFF. The DNA of the CDR3 is TGTGCCAGCAGTCTCGGGGGCTCCTACAATGAGCAGTTCTTC.

J is TRBJ2-7 and V is TRBV9; tentative D call: TRBD1 (5 bases). The CDR3 consists of 16 residues. The germline gives CDR1 SGDLS, CDR2 YYNGEE. The germline V and J ends were trimmed by 0 bases and 3 bases, with 16 bases remaining between them. The DNA of the CDR3 is TGTGCCAGCAGCGTAGGACAGTCTTTCATTCTCTACGAGCAGTACTTC. This gives the protein CASSVGQSFILYEQYF.

This CDR3 reads CASSQGNNEQFF. DNA for the CDR3: TGTGCCAGCAGCCAAGGGAACAATGAGCAGTTCTTC. V usage is TRBV4-2 and J usage is TRBJ2-1; D is ambiguous. The V end lost 1 base, the J end lost 5 bases, and 3 bases lay between the germline ends. CDR1 LGHNA and CDR2 YNFKEQ come from the germline V gene. The CDR3 loop spans 12 amino acids.

In this sample, this clone turned up once. This chain uses TRBV6-5 with TRBJ1-1, with 7 bases that match TRBD1. With 5 bases clipped from V and 4 bases from J, the junction kept 7 bases outside the gene matches. In germline, CDR1 is MNHEY, CDR2 SVGAGI. This CDR3 contains 14 residues. The CDR3: CASSDREGSTEAFF. CDR3 coding DNA: TGTGCCAGCAGTGACAGGGAAGGGAGCACTGAAGCTTTCTTT.

The rearrangement joins TRBV29-1 to TRBJ1-1, with 7 bases matching TRBD1. Germline V gene data show CDR1 as SQVTM and CDR2 as ANQGSEA. J lost 3 bases, V lost 5 bases, and 6 bases had no gene match. The CDR3 spans 13 residues. The CDR3 coding sequence is TGCAGCGTTCGACAGGGTAAGGACACTGAAGCTTTCTTT. It yields the protein CSVRQGKDTEAFF.

In nucleotides, the CDR3 is TGCGCCAGCAGCCAAGAGCGGGGGGCTTCTAATGAAAAACTGTTTTTT. Amino acid sequence: CASSQERGASNEKLFF. The chain joins TRBV4-1 to TRBJ1-4; D possibly corresponds to TRBD1 (6 bases). CDR1 is MGHRA and CDR2 is YSYEKL in the germline V gene. V lost 0 bases to trimming and J lost 3 bases, with 11 bases between them. The CDR3 is 16 residues long.

The chain is built from TRBV6-5 and TRBJ2-5, with D perhaps matching TRBD2 (5 bases). Trimming took off 1 base at V and 2 bases at J, with 8 bases between the two ends. This CDR3 is 14 amino acids long. The V gene's germline CDR1 is MNHEY and CDR2 SVGAGI. The CDR3 bases are TGTGCCAGCAGTTACTTATCGGGGCAAGAGACCCAGTACTTC. Encoded protein: CASSYLSGQETQYF.

The rearrangement uses TRBV20-1 and TRBJ1-2; D unresolved. Germline CDR1 is DFQATT and CDR2 is SNEGSKA (reference sequence). This CDR3 spans 10 amino acids. V lost 3 bases and J lost 6, with 5 bases in between. The CDR3 DNA is TGCAGTGCTAGCGGGGATGGCTACACCTTC. It is translated as CSASGDGYTF.

The chain recombines TRBV13 with TRBJ2-1; maybe TRBD2 (7 bases). The V gene's germline CDR1 is PRHDT and CDR2 FYEKMQ (reference sequence). The CDR3 totals 14 residues. V was cut by 1 base and J by 9 bases, with 13 bases left in between. Here the CDR3 reads CASSLVGGGAEQFF. CDR3 bases: TGTGCCAGCAGCTTAGTAGGAGGGGGGGCTGAGCAGTTCTTC.

The chain is built from TRBV10-3 and TRBJ2-7; weak D call: TRBD1 (5 bases). The CDR3 consists of 13 residues. V lost 4 bases, J lost 1 base, and 8 bases lay in between. The germline gives CDR1 ENHRY, CDR2 SYGVKD. CDR3 sequence reads: CAISGQGSYEQYF. The DNA of the CDR3 is TGTGCCATCAGTGGGCAGGGATCCTACGAGCAGTACTTC.

The sample holds a few counts of this clone. V usage is TRBV12-5 and J usage is TRBJ1-6, with D possibly matching TRBD1 (6 bases). CDR1 and CDR2 (germline): LGHNT, FRNRAP. Trimming shortened V by 7 bases and J by 8 bases, and 15 bases separated the two germline ends. There are 14 residues in the CDR3. The CDR3 here is CASARGGVDSPLHF. The CDR3 DNA reads as TGTGCTAGTGCCCGGGGGGGCGTAGATTCACCCCTCCACTTT.

CDR3 amino acids: CASRKGGPNTEAFF. As DNA, the CDR3 is TGTGCCAGCAGGAAGGGGGGCCCGAACACTGAAGCTTTCTTT. J is TRBJ1-1 and V is TRBV28; TRBD1 is a possible D gene (6 bases). The CDR3 consists of 14 residues. Germline CDR1 and CDR2: MDHEN and SYDVKM. With 6 bases removed from V and 1 base from J, the gap between germline ends came to 12 bases.

The rearrangement links TRBV23-1 to TRBJ2-6; D perhaps matches TRBD2 (6 bases). TRBV23-1 is an ORF, with its function uncertain. The V gene lost 3 bases and the J gene lost 0 bases, with 12 bases spanning the gap. The CDR3 totals 17 residues. The CDR3 loop reads CASSHTWDCSGANVLTF. The CDR3 coding sequence is TGCGCCAGCAGTCATACCTGGGACTGCTCTGGGGCCAACGTCCTGACTTTC.

The chain uses TRBV7-3 and TRBJ2-3, with TRBD1 as a possible D gene (5 bases). CDR1 SGHTA and CDR2 FQGTGA come from the germline V gene. This CDR3 region has 17 residues. Between the trimmed V and J ends, which lost 1 base and 4 bases, there was a span of 18 bases. In DNA, the CDR3 is TGTGCCAGCAGCTTAATATCCTCCGTAGGGGCCCCAGATACGCAGTATTTT. Protein sequence: CASSLISSVGAPDTQYF.

This chain joins TRBV7-7 and TRBJ2-6; TRBD1 might be the D (5 bases). V was trimmed by 4 bases and J by 0 bases, leaving 10 bases between them. The length of the CDR3 is 16 residues. Germline values: CDR1 SSHAT, CDR2 FNYEAQ (reference sequence). CDR3 region: CASSSNGASGANVLTF. CDR3 coding DNA: TGTGCCAGCAGCTCCAATGGGGCCTCTGGGGCCAACGTCCTGACTTTC.

The chain is built from TRBV19 and TRBJ1-1, with unresolved D. Between the trimmed V and J ends, which lost 6 bases and 0 bases, there was a span of 5 bases. This CDR3 is 12 amino acids long. Germline V CDR1 and CDR2: LNHDA, SQIVND (reference sequence). CDR3 DNA: TGTGCCAGTAGGCACATGAACACTGAAGCTTTCTTT. Translating it yields CASRHMNTEAFF.

The chain uses TRBV7-8 and TRBJ2-7; no definite D call. Germline CDR1 is SGHVS and CDR2 is FQNEAQ. The CDR3 is 13 amino acids. V was trimmed by 5 bases and J by 3 bases, leaving 11 bases between them. The CDR3 DNA reads as TGTGCCAGCAGCCCCGGCCCCGACTACGAGCAGTACTTC. This sequence encodes CASSPGPDYEQYF.

V usage is TRBV11-3 and J usage is TRBJ2-1; no firm D call. The germline CDR1 and CDR2 sequences are SGHNT and YENEEA. The CDR3 extends over 13 amino acids. V gave up 5 bases and J gave up 7 bases, with 12 bases separating them. The CDR3 coding sequence is TGTGCCAGCAGCCCGCCGAGTGGAAATGAGCAGTTCTTC. It codes for CASSPPSGNEQFF.

This clone was counted once. CDR3 DNA: TGTGCCAGCAGCTTAAGTTGGACAGATACGCAGTATTTT. Translation gives CASSLSWTDTQYF. The chain combines TRBV7-2 with TRBJ2-3; D ambiguous. Germline loops: CDR1 SGHTA, CDR2 FQGNSA. The V gene lost 2 bases and the J gene lost 3 bases, with 6 bases spanning the gap. The CDR3 contains 13 residues.

The rearrangement links TRBV4-1 to TRBJ2-5; D is perhaps TRBD1 (5 bases). V lost 0 bases to trimming and J lost 4 bases, with 9 bases between them. This CDR3 is 14 amino acids long. Germline CDR1 MGHRA, CDR2 YSYEKL. CDR3 in DNA: TGCGCCAGCAGCCAAGAGACAGTAGCAGAGACCCAGTACTTC. Amino acid sequence: CASSQETVAETQYF.

The rearrangement uses TRBV7-2 and TRBJ2-2; no reliable D call. Germline assignment: CDR1 SGHTA and CDR2 FQGNSA. The CDR3 runs 13 residues. V lost 0 bases to trimming and J lost 8 bases, with 7 bases between them. The DNA for the CDR3 is TGTGCCAGCAGCTTAGCGTTGGAGGGGGAGCTGTTTTTT. Its protein is CASSLALEGELFF. Full variable domain (remainder filled in from reference TRBV7-2 and TRBJ2-2): GAGVSQSPSNKVTEKGKDVELRCDPISGHTALYWYRQSLGQGLEFLIYFQGNSAPDKSGLPSDRFSAERTGGSVSTLTIQRTQQEDSAVYLCASSLALEGELFFGEGSRLTVL.

V usage is TRBV28 and J usage is TRBJ2-3; tentative D call: TRBD2 (6 bases). Trimming shortened V by 6 bases and J by 9 bases, and 22 bases separated the two germline ends. The CDR3 is made up of 15 amino acids. Germline values: CDR1 MDHEN, CDR2 SYDVKM. The CDR3 protein is CASSFLRGNRGTQYF. DNA for the CDR3: TGTGCCAGCAGCTTTTTACGGGGGAACCGGGGGACGCAGTATTTT. The full variable domain, rest sourced from reference TRBV28 and TRBJ2-3, is DVKVTQSSRYLVKRTGEKVFLECVQDMDHENMFWYRQDPGLGLRLIYFSYDVKMKEKGDIPEGYSVSREKKERFSLILESASTNQTSMYLCASSFLRGNRGTQYFGPGTRLTVL.

The rearrangement links TRBV6-5 to TRBJ1-3; TRBD1 might be the D (5 bases). Trimming took 10 bases from V and 4 from J, leaving 14 bases between them. CDR1 and CDR2 (germline): MNHEY, SVGAGI. The CDR3 runs 13 residues. CDR3 residues: CATETVRGNTIYF. Written as DNA, the CDR3 is TGTGCCACCGAGACAGTTCGGGGAAACACCATATATTTT.